This section outlines one T cell receptor (beta chain) sequence together with its context. At one end, the junction sequence differs from germline, possibly due to a read error. The PCR contained 60 Vbeta and 13 Jbeta primers. TCRdb keeps only in-frame clones here, not all; method: immunoSEQ multiplex PCR. Of 180,000 or so clones listed, approximately 79% are singletons. These data originate in a study of cytomegalovirus exposure and HLA in healthy donors. This TCR derives from a man aged 40-55 years in good health and CMV-seropositive. The sequenced sample was PBMCs.

CDR3 loop: CASRDPGANGLTF. CDR3 bases: TGTGCCAGCAGGGACCCTGGGGCCAACGGCCTGACTTTC. This chain uses TRBV27 with TRBJ2-6; D may be TRBD1 (5 bases). Germline loops: CDR1 MNHEY, CDR2 SMNVEV (reference sequence). The CDR3 totals 13 residues. Supplemented by reference TRBV27 and TRBJ2-6, the full variable domain reads EAQVTQNPRYLITVTGKKLTVTCSQNMNHEYMSWYRQDPGLGLRQIYYSMNVEVTDKGDVPEGYKVSRKEKRNFPLILESPSPNQTSLYFCASRDPGANGLTFGAGSRLTVL.